The clone carrying this TCR beta chain was seen a few times. Its antigen is unknown. The data were obtained in a study of CD8 T cells in ankylosing spondylitis. The authors made TCR beta libraries by quantitative 5'-RACE with molecular barcodes. MiXCR was run by TCRdb on the 5' RACE reads, yielding one entry per CDR3 protein. The sample holds around 890,000 distinct CDR3 sequences, 12% seen once. Looked up from germline, CDR1 is SGHTA and CDR2 is FQGNSA. V lost 2 bases to trimming and J lost 7 bases, with 12 bases between them. The CDR3 extends over 14 amino acids. Findings and caveats of the study: Significant enrichment of disease-linked clones was reported in matched ankylosing spondylitis synovial fluid. Typical of ankylosing spondylitis blood, it appeared, was a TCR beta motif of under 10 highly homologous variants.

The chain carries TRBV7-2 and TRBJ1-5, with D maybe TRBD1 (6 bases). Sequencing was performed on blood, either unsorted or a sorted T cell fraction (not recorded which). The TCR comes from a male donor with ankylosing spondylitis. In nucleotides, the CDR3 is TGTGCCAGCAGCTTACTACAGGGCGGACAGCCCCAGCATTTT. It yields the protein CASSLLQGGQPQHF.